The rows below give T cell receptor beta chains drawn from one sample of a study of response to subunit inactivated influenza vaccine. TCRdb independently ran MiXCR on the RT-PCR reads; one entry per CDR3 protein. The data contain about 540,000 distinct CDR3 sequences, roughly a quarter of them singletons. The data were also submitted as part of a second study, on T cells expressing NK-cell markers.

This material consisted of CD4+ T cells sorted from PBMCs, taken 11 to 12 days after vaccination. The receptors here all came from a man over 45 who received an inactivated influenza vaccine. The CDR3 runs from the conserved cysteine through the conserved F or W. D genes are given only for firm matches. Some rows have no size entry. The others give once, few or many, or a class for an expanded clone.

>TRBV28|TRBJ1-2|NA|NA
TGTGCCAGCAGTTTAGAGGGTTTTTATGGCTACACCTTC
CASSLEGFYGYTF
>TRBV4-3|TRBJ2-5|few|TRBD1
TGCGCCAGCAGCCACCAACAGGGGGCGGAGACCCAGTACTTC
CASSHQQGAETQYF
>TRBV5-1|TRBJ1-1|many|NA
TGCGCCAGCAGCTTGGACAGCCGGGGGACTGAAGCTTTCTTT
CASSLDSRGTEAFF
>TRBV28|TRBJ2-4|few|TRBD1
TGTGCCAGCAGTCTCCGGACAGGGGTGGCCAAAAACATTCAGTACTTC
CASSLRTGVAKNIQYF
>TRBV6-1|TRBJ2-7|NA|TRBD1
TGTGCCAGCAGTCAGCTGGGACAGGGTTTCTACGAGCAGTACTTC
CASSQLGQGFYEQYF
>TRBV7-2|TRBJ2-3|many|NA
TGTGCCAGCAGCTTGGGGCTAGTGCATACGCAGTATTTT
CASSLGLVHTQYF
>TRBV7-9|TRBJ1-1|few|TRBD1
TGTGCCAGCAGCCCTAACAGGGGGCGCATCGGGACTGAAGCTTTCTTT
CASSPNRGRIGTEAFF
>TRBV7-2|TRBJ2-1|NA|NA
TGTGCCAGCAGTGGGGGACCTTGGAGCTACAATGAGCAGTTCTTC
CASSGGPWSYNEQFF
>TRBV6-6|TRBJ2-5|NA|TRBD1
TGTGCCAGCAAAAGACAGGGGGTCTGGACCCAGTACTTC
CASKRQGVWTQYF
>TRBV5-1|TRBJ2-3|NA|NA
TGCGCCAGCAGCTTCCGGGACTCCCGGACAGATACGCAGTATTTT
CASSFRDSRTDTQYF
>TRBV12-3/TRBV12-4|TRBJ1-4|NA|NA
TGTGCCAGCAGTTTTCATTCAGGGGCGAATGAAAAACTGTTTTTT
CASSFHSGANEKLFF
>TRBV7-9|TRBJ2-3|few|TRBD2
TGTGCCAGCAGCTCCCGGGGGGGCAGCACAGATACGCAGTATTTT
CASSSRGGSTDTQYF
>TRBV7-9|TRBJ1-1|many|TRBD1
TGTGCCAGCAGCTTAGACCGGACAGGCCAGTACTACACTGAAGCTTTCTTT
CASSLDRTGQYYTEAFF
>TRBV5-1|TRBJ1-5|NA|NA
TGCGCCAGCAGCGAGGGGACGGTTAGCAATCAGCCCCAGCATTTT
CASSEGTVSNQPQHF
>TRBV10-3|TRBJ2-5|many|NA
TGTGCCATCGGGCAAGGTGGCGGAAAGGAGACCCAGTACTTC
CAIGQGGGKETQYF